The clone carrying this T cell receptor beta chain came up a few times. The antigen remains unidentified. Trimming cost V 4 bases and J 5 bases, with 5 bases left between them. The CDR3 is 10 residues long. The V gene's germline CDR1 is DFQATT and CDR2 SNEGSKA (reference sequence). One entry per CDR3 protein results from TCRdb running MiXCR on the reads. The table records about 140,000 distinct CDR3 sequences, about 6.1% of them present only once. The sample belongs to a study of T cell repertoires in cytomegalovirus infection. Background on the study: Shared public TCR beta signatures pointed to both CMV infection and a matching HLA type.

Overall study results and limits: Dominating the ex vivo response were TCR beta clonotypes that were CMV-specific and HLA-C-restricted. Cumulated frequencies of public TCR beta families served to identify carriers of CMV plus the relevant HLA.

The sample consisted of PBMCs. The clonotype comes from a human donor in good health (CMV status not recorded). Some clones in this sample may be carry-over from other donors' samples. This chain uses TRBV20-1 with TRBJ1-1; no reliable D call. CDR3 sequence (DNA): TGCAGTGCTATGCGGACTGAAGCTTTCTTT. Its translation: CSAMRTEAFF.